This entry features one T cell receptor beta chain sequence. This sample stems from a study of blood T cell repertoires in COVID-19. Turning to the study itself: The analysed material was cDNA or gDNA that came from T cells, B-cell-depleted T cells, or PBMCs.

This CDR3 has 16 residues. In germline, CDR1 is LGHNA, CDR2 YNFKEQ. After removal of 4 bases from V and 5 bases from J, the junction contained 12 bases not matched to a gene. Assay used: immunoSEQ multiplex PCR; TCRdb lists only in-frame clones, some missing. The top ten clones hold around 21% of a sample with over 150,000 clones, 70% to 90% of them seen once. The chain couples TRBV4-2 to TRBJ1-1, with 8 bases aligning to TRBD1. This receptor was identified in a man in his 70s with active or convalescent COVID-19. Input material: peripheral blood. The CDR3, as DNA: TGTGCCAGCAGCCCAGGACAGGGTCAAAGAATGACTGAAGCTTTCTTT. Residues: CASSPGQGQRMTEAFF.